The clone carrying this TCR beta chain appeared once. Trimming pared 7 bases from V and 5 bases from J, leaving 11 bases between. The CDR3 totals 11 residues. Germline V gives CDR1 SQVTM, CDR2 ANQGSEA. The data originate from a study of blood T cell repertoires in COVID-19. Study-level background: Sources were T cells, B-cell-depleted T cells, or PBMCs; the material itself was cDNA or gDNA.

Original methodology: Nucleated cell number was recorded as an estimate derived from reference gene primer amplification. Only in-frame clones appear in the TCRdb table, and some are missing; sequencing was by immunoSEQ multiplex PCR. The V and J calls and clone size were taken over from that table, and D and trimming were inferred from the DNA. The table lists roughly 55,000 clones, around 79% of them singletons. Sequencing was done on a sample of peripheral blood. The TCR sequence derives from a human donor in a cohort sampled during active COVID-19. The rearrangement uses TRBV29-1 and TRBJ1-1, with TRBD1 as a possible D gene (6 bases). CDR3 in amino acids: CSGGQGTEAFF. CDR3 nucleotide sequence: TGCAGCGGGGGGCAGGGAACTGAAGCTTTCTTT.